This TCR beta chain was retrieved from a study of CD8 T cells in ankylosing spondylitis. This CDR3 has 16 residues. Germline V gene data show CDR1 as MNHEY and CDR2 as SMNVEV (reference sequence). The V end was cut by 5 bases, the J end by 2 bases, with 17 bases between. The study, taken as a whole, reports: Disease-linked clones bore a CD8+ phenotype, appearing relatively rarely in peripheral blood. A TCR beta motif of about 8 highly homologous variants appeared characteristic of ankylosing spondylitis blood. Past studies reported some motif variants in reactive arthritis synovial fluid and blood. It was reported that disease-linked clones were significantly enriched in matched ankylosing spondylitis synovial fluid.

In making TCR beta libraries, quantitative 5'-RACE with molecular barcodes was used. Using its own MiXCR run on the 5' RACE reads, TCRdb lists one record per CDR3 protein. Among 700,000 to 850,000 distinct CDR3 sequences, about an eighth were seen once, and the ten largest hold 0.51%. Details on this clonotype: Antigen: not known.

The sequenced sample consisted of blood, either unsorted or a sorted T cell fraction (not recorded which). This chain joins TRBV27 and TRBJ2-3; weak D call: TRBD2 (5 bases). The clonotype originates from a male donor with ankylosing spondylitis. The CDR3 DNA reads TGTGCCAGCAGTCCCCGTGGCACTAGGAACACAGATACGCAGTATTTT. Its translation: CASSPRGTRNTDTQYF.